Shown below are 15 T cell receptor beta chains from a single sample sequenced in a study of CD8+ T cells in alopecia areata. RNA was extracted and reverse transcribed into cDNA as the sequencing template. Clones were read by immunoSEQ multiplex PCR, and TCRdb kept only the in-frame ones, dropping some. The sample includes about 170,000 clones, roughly 70% of them seen just once. This sample comprised CD8+ T cells sorted from blood, obtained at week 0. The source of these receptors is a human donor with alopecia areata.

CDR3 protein: CATSRDEWGEHGYTF. The CDR3 DNA reads TGTGCCACCAGCAGGGATGAGTGGGGGGAGCATGGCTACACCTTC. This chain joins TRBV15 and TRBJ1-2, with D possibly being TRBD1 (5 bases). Trimming left V 3 bases short and J 6 bases short, with 17 bases between. The CDR3 contains 15 residues. Germline V gene sequence: CDR1 LNHNV, CDR2 YYDKDF (reference sequence).

This chain links TRBV2 with TRBJ1-2; tentative D call: TRBD1 (5 bases). In germline, CDR1 is SNHLY, CDR2 FYNNEI. V was shortened by 8 bases and J by 4 bases, with 14 bases between the two germline ends. The CDR3 spans 13 residues. The CDR3 is CASGGTAVYGYTF. The CDR3 bases are TGTGCCAGCGGGGGGACGGCAGTCTATGGCTACACCTTC.

The CDR3 is CASSNVPGQGGNEKLFF. CDR3 sequence (DNA): TGTGCCAGCAGCAACGTCCCGGGACAGGGGGGGAATGAAAAACTGTTTTTT. This chain uses TRBV2 with TRBJ1-4, with 11 bases lining up with TRBD1. V was clipped by 6 bases and J by 5 bases; unmatched bases: 11. The CDR3 runs 17 residues. CDR1 is SNHLY and CDR2 is FYNNEI in the germline V gene.

As to this clone: Different DNA sequences within this sample yield the same CDR3. The genes are TRBV5-1 and TRBJ2-7; D is ambiguous. This CDR3 spans 11 amino acids. The V gene's germline CDR1 is SGHRS and CDR2 YFSETQ. V was clipped by 1 base and J by 6 bases, with 5 bases between them. The CDR3 DNA reads as TGCGCCAGCAGCTTGTCGGGCGAGCAGTACTTC. Protein product: CASSLSGEQYF.

The chain links TRBV12-5 to TRBJ2-7; possible D gene TRBD1, 6 bases. V was clipped by 3 bases and J by 0 bases, with 9 bases between them. The CDR3 sequence is 14 residues long. Germline CDR1 reads LGHNT; CDR2 reads FRNRAP. As DNA, the CDR3 is TGTGCTAGTGGTTTAGGGGGAAGCTCCTACGAGCAGTACTTC. Translation: CASGLGGSSYEQYF. Drawing the rest from reference TRBV12-5 and TRBJ2-7, the complete variable domain is DARVTQTPRHKVTEMGQEVTMRCQPILGHNTVFWYRQTMMQGLELLAYFRNRAPLDDSGMPKDRFSAEMPDATLATLKIQPSEPRDSAVYFCASGLGGSSYEQYFGPGTRLTVT.

This clone showed up just a few times. The rearrangement joins TRBV29-1 to TRBJ2-7, with TRBD1 matching 9 bases. The germline V gene encodes CDR1 SQVTM and CDR2 ANQGSEA. Germline trimming cut 5 bases from V and 5 bases from J; bases unmatched to any gene: 4. The CDR3 covers 12 residues. CDR3 nucleotide sequence: TGCAGCGTTTCAACAGGGGGCAACGAGCAGTACTTC. Translation: CSVSTGGNEQYF.

This chain joins TRBV20-1 and TRBJ1-2, with D perhaps matching TRBD1 (5 bases). CDR1 and CDR2 from the germline V gene are DFQATT and SNEGSKA (reference sequence). Trimming left V 6 bases short and J 8 bases short, with 7 bases between. The CDR3 runs to 9 residues. CDR3 in DNA: TGCAGTGCACCAGGGGGCTACACCTTC. Residues: CSAPGGYTF.

Comment on this clone: The junction departs from germline at one end; a sequencing error may be responsible. This chain joins TRBV7-6 and TRBJ1-1; D might be TRBD1 (6 bases). The CDR3 is 16 residues long. CDR1 is SGHVS and CDR2 is FNYEAQ in the germline V gene. CDR3: CASSLGRGHSPTGAFF. The CDR3 DNA follows: TGTGCCAGCAGCTTAGGGAGGGGACACTCGCCCACTGGAGCTTTCTTT.

This clone was detected a few times. The CDR3 region is CASSPRRGTYEQYF. The CDR3 coding sequence is TGTGCCAGCAGTCCGAGGCGGGGGACCTACGAGCAGTACTTC. This chain joins TRBV27 and TRBJ2-7; TRBD2 agrees at 7 bases. The germline CDR1 and CDR2 sequences are MNHEY and SMNVEV (reference sequence). Trimming at V came to 5 bases and at J to 2 bases, leaving 6 bases not matched to a gene. The CDR3 is 14 residues long.

The chain carries TRBV9 and TRBJ2-7; no clear D. Germline V gene sequence: CDR1 SGDLS, CDR2 YYNGEE. CDR3 length: 14 amino acids. Trimming shortened V by 3 bases and J by 0 bases, and 10 bases separated the two germline ends. The CDR3 reads CASSAAGSSYEQYF. As DNA, the CDR3 is TGTGCCAGCAGCGCGGCAGGTAGCTCCTACGAGCAGTACTTC.

This clone has just one count. The chain links TRBV5-1 to TRBJ1-4; D ambiguous. The CDR3 loop spans 15 amino acids. Trimming removed 4 bases at V and 2 bases at J, with 12 bases between. CDR1 is SGHRS, CDR2 YFSETQ, per germline. CDR3 bases: TGCGCCAGCAGCGATACCGGACGGACTAATGAAAAACTGTTTTTT. It translates to CASSDTGRTNEKLFF.

The V and J genes are TRBV5-1 and TRBJ2-7, with D possibly being TRBD2 (6 bases). This CDR3 is 13 amino acids long. The ends were cut back, 10 bases at V and 0 bases at J, with 14 bases in the middle. In germline, CDR1 is SGHRS, CDR2 YFSETQ. CDR3 sequence: CAGLRDYSYEQYF. The CDR3 DNA is TGCGCCGGCTTGCGGGATTACTCCTACGAGCAGTACTTC.

Comment on this clone: The sample contains more than one DNA sequence encoding this CDR3. The chain is built from TRBV5-6 and TRBJ2-7; D possibly matches TRBD1 or TRBD2 (6 bases each). The germline V gene encodes CDR1 SGHDT and CDR2 YYEEEE. The CDR3 totals 13 residues. Trimming stripped 2 bases from V and 3 bases from J, with 9 bases between. In DNA form, the CDR3 reads TGTGCCAGCAGCTTAGGGGGGCGCTACGAGCAGTACTTC. It translates to CASSLGGRYEQYF.

The chain has TRBV29-1 and TRBJ2-5; weak D call: TRBD2 (6 bases). V lost 7 bases, J lost 5 bases, and 11 bases lay in between. This CDR3 has 11 amino acids. Looked up from germline, CDR1 is SQVTM and CDR2 is ANQGSEA. The CDR3 nucleotides read TGCAGCGCCCCCGGGGGTGAGACCCAGTACTTC. Protein product: CSAPGGETQYF. The full variable domain, with the rest looked up from reference TRBV29-1 and TRBJ2-5, is SAVISQKPSRDICQRGTSLTIQCQVDSQVTMMFWYRQQPGQSLTLIATANQGSEATYESGFVIDKFPISRPNLTFSTLTVSNMSPEDSSIYLCSAPGGETQYFGPGTRLLVL.

The chain uses TRBV25-1 and TRBJ1-6; no clear D gene. Germline CDR1 is MGHDK and CDR2 is SYGVNS. This CDR3 is built from 13 residues. Trimming took 8 bases from V and 5 from J, leaving 10 bases between them. CDR3: CASRTANNSPLHF. CDR3 sequence (DNA): TGTGCCAGCCGAACAGCAAATAATTCACCCCTCCACTTT.